This T cell receptor beta chain was observed in a study of cytomegalovirus exposure and HLA in healthy donors (dated by TCRdb to about 2017). In terms of the full investigation: An earlier analysis of approximately 590 of the donors reported 250 to 300 Gb of sequence data and about 100 million unique TCR beta sequences from roughly 180 million T cells. Roughly 300 gigabases of sequencing data and roughly 90 million unique TCR sequences were included in an early release covering around 650 HLA-typed donors. The genetic ancestry cluster associated with self-reported Caucasian donors included around 76% of the roughly 400 genotyped donors. The aim of the study was to test whether cataloging public T cell receptors could identify signatures of past pathogen exposure. Using immunosequencing, the study profiled T cell repertoires from 640 or so subjects and related those repertoires to cytomegalovirus serostatus. A separate validation cohort of over a hundred different subjects was used in addition to the 666-subject first cohort. To predict cytomegalovirus infection status, the study combined high-throughput TCR immunosequencing, statistical association of individual TCRs with disease status, and machine learning. In a later analysis, previously published TCR beta repertoires from about 640 donors were re-analyzed and high-resolution HLA genotyping was added so that TCR occurrence patterns could be studied. Rather than drawing on any new phenotypic data, the later analysis identified candidate immune exposures from TCR beta sequences and the way those sequences occurred across donors. To decide whether each TCR beta V gene segment behaved as functional or pseudogenic, an earlier analysis of some 600 of the donors relied on high-throughput TCR beta sequencing. Donor age, sex, ethnicity and CMV serostatus were compiled alongside the repertoire data. A later genetic analysis took genome-wide SNP genotypes for about 55% of the 666 donors and used that subset as a discovery cohort. Every repertoire in the discovery cohort had been generated on one and the same sequencing platform. HLA typing included class I and class II loci at four-digit resolution. The number of typed donors differed by locus: about 620-630 for A, B, C, DRB1 and DQB1; approximately 530 for DQA1; 606 for DPA1; and about 470 for DPB1. Because of strong linkage in the cohort, roughly five DR-DQ haplotypes were treated as single units for association and clustering. Among over 350 genotyped donors of the cohort, an average of approximately 230,000 unique TCR beta nucleotide sequences were sequenced per donor, roughly 18% of them non-productive.

The library relied on the immunoSEQ multiplex PCR assay. A mixture of 60 forward primers for TCR Vbeta segments and 13 reverse primers for TCR Jbeta segments was used in the multiplex PCR. Amplification of the CDR3 region of rearranged TCR beta genes was performed with a multiplex PCR assay on genomic DNA. On the Illumina HiSeq System, the amplified TCR beta libraries were sequenced as 87-base-pair reads. As for the authors' bioinformatics: A later analysis counted about 82 million unique TCR beta chains across the 666 repertoires, and some 11 million of these chains were shared by at least two donors. To remove PCR and sequencing errors, raw reads were error-corrected and collapsed into unique sequences using a nearest-neighbor algorithm that merged closely related sequences. CDR3 sequences were aligned to IMGT reference sequences to assign V, D and J gene segments. For a sequence to be retained, a match of at least six nucleotides was required to both a V gene segment and a J gene segment. A rearrangement counted as productive if the CDR3 had no stop codons and remained in frame with V and J, and every other rearrangement counted as non-productive. CDR3 was defined according to IMGT convention as the region running from the second conserved V-encoded cysteine to the conserved J-encoded phenylalanine. The earlier analysis of fewer than 750 of the donors excluded sequences that lacked an unambiguous match to a single V gene segment. An earlier analysis of 550 to 650 of the donors classified V segments as functional when productive rearrangements were above 56.7% and as segregating when the standard deviation between donors was above 5%. A statistical classification framework was built to diagnose cytomegalovirus status from the catalog of TCR beta chain sequences. V and J gene assignment, in a later analysis, came from comparing TCR nucleotide sequences with IMGT/GENE-DB human TR gene sequences. Using the TCRdist pipeline, a later analysis assigned CDR3 sequences along with most-parsimonious VDJ recombination scenarios. In a later analysis, each TCR beta chain was defined by its CDR3 amino acid sequence together with its V-gene family, and reads without a unique V-gene family were excluded. A later analysis removed 592 highly shared, low-generation-probability nucleotide sequences to deal with suspected cross-contamination and a sequencing artifact. In a later analysis, a clonal expansion index was calculated for each public chain from normalized within-repertoire ranks of inferred template counts. A later analysis computed generation probabilities with a VDJ recombination model fitted to out-of-frame rearrangements, and checked the results against IGoR. A later analysis scored TCR-TCR, TCR-HLA and TCR-CMV co-occurrence with hypergeometric tests, applying a repertoire-size bias correction to TCR pairs. False discovery rates were estimated in a later analysis by permuting HLA or CMV assignments 20 times. In a later analysis, co-occurring TCRs were grouped using DBSCAN, and TCRdist sequence similarity was added for clustering within HLA-allele-positive subsets. Repertoires with fewer than 30,000 or more than 120,000 public chains, plus five repertoires with anomalous nucleotide sharing, were excluded from co-occurrence clustering. Entries here come from immuneACCESS through TCRdb and include only in-frame sequences with V and J called. Some clones fail to appear in such tables; in the studies checked, an unresolved V gene covers under half of the shortfall, and the cause of the remainder is unknown. V and J calls and clone size are copied from that table; D and trimming were computed from the DNA. The sample table contains about 25,000 clones; only one count was recorded for roughly 73% of them. Jointly, the top ten make up about 5% of the sample.

In total, roughly 670 healthy bone marrow donors made up the cohort. At the time of sampling, all cohort members were nominally healthy, though unrecorded immune exposures were likely present. The donor was CMV seronegative and was included in the group of approximately 350 seronegative cohort members. A peripheral blood sample was provided by each donor, and peripheral blood mononuclear cells were used for TCR beta sequencing. The Qiagen DNeasy Blood Extraction Kit was used to extract genomic DNA from the blood cell samples. Summary of the overall study and its limitations: In vitro tests confirmed that a few of the cytomegalovirus-associated TCR beta chains recognize cytomegalovirus antigens. The cohort was sequenced for TCR beta chains only, and without alpha or paired-chain data the features that could be detected were limited. According to a later genetic analysis, donors in an Asian-associated ancestry cluster had fewer N-insertions in productive TCRs than the approximately 670-donor mean. In a later analysis, several top co-occurrence clusters were reported to appear linked to parvovirus B19, influenza, CMV and Epstein-Barr virus. Approximately 16 rarely observed V segments, including chromosome 9 orphons, were excluded from the earlier analysis of approximately 500 of the donors because counts were too low. A later analysis found that TCR association rates varied across HLA loci, with DRB1 alleles showing the most associated TCRs and HLA-C alleles the fewest. A further reported finding was that TCR beta sequences accurately predicted the HLA-A and HLA-B alleles for most subjects in the first cohort. Correlated functional status among segregating V segments might be attributable to linkage disequilibrium, but an unknown experimental factor could not be ruled out. V-gene and J-gene trimming of TCR beta chains was associated with a missense DCLRE1C variant in a later genetic analysis, and the association was replicated in an independent cohort. Cytomegalovirus status was reported to be diagnosed by the classifier with high specificity and sensitivity in both the original and validation cohorts. The sequencing pipeline was judged likely to have produced a cluster of highly shared sequence variants as a technical artifact. In an earlier analysis of about 540 of the donors, most TCR beta V segments were observed in productive rearrangements about 90% or about 30% of the time, broadly matching IMGT annotations. HLA typing was unavailable for some donors at each locus, so association tests used only the typed subset. For the cohort, immune exposure information was limited to CMV serostatus. When HLA alleles, especially DR and DQ, strongly co-occurred, TCR associations were difficult to assign to individual alleles. A later analysis associated 15,000 or so TCR beta sequences with specific HLA alleles at a false discovery rate of 0.05. According to the authors, the approach could potentially be generalized to other disease states and immunological phenotypes. A later analysis found that HLA-associated TCR beta chains were more clonally expanded and had lower generation probabilities than equally common non-associated chains. In a later analysis, most CMV-associated TCR beta chains were found to appear HLA-restricted, with HLA associations seemingly driven largely by CMV exposure. Most TCR sequences were seen in very few donors, while some public TCRs were found in many individuals. The study listed approximately 150 TCR beta chains as associated with cytomegalovirus. Presence/absence analyses assumed roughly uniform sequencing depth across donors, an assumption that may not hold.

Turning to this clone: Its antigen is not yet known. Base-call qualities are not available, and no considerably larger clone is one nucleotide away.

The sample comprised PBMCs. The sequence derives from a male donor in good health and CMV-seronegative.

CDR3 region: CAGLGYNEQFF. The bases are TGTGCCGGACTGGGCTACAATGAGCAGTTCTTC. The chain is encoded by TRBV30 joined to TRBJ2-1; a tentative D match to TRBD2 spans 5 bases. From the cysteine through the phenylalanine, the CDR3 covers 11 amino acids. Just the 33-base CDR3 DNA is kept, in frame starting at base 1. V was cut back by 8 bases and J by 3 bases, leaving a gap of 8 bases between them. The germline V gene (reference sequence) sets CDR1 to GTSNPN and CDR2 to SVGIG.